These 15 T cell receptor beta chains were all obtained from the same sample, sequenced in a study of cytomegalovirus exposure and HLA in healthy donors. The study ran its PCR with 60 Vbeta and 13 Jbeta primers. Here immunoSEQ multiplex PCR was the method, and the copy in TCRdb shows in-frame clones only, minus some. The data show roughly 100,000 clones, approximately 83% seen once. The source material was PBMCs. These receptor sequences come from a man aged 18 to 29 in good health and CMV-seronegative.

The chain employs TRBV6-1 and TRBJ2-7, with a weak D call TRBD1 (6 bases). The germline V and J ends were trimmed by 6 bases and 4 bases, with 13 bases remaining between them. The CDR3 extends over 13 amino acids. Germline V gives CDR1 MNHNS, CDR2 SASEGT. CDR3: CASRTFTGYEQYF. The CDR3 nucleotides read TGTGCCAGCAGAACTTTCACAGGGTACGAGCAGTACTTC.

The genes are TRBV19 and TRBJ1-2; possibly TRBD1 for D (5 bases). CDR1 and CDR2 (germline): LNHDA, SQIVND (reference sequence). Between the trimmed V and J ends, which lost 3 bases and 4 bases, there was a span of 15 bases. There are 15 residues in the CDR3. The CDR3 spells CASSIAGREGYGYTF. In DNA, the CDR3 is TGTGCCAGTAGTATTGCGGGCAGGGAGGGCTATGGCTACACCTTC.

J is TRBJ2-1 and V is TRBV29-1; 8 bases are shared with TRBD1. CDR3 length equals 15 residues. V lost 4 bases, J lost 8 bases, and 13 bases stayed unmatched. Looked up from germline, CDR1 is SQVTM and CDR2 is ANQGSEA. In nucleotides, the CDR3 is TGCAGCGTTGGCCAGACAGGGGTGATGAACGATGAGCAGTTCTTC. This encodes CSVGQTGVMNDEQFF.

The CDR3 DNA is TGTGCCAGCACCTGGACAGGGGAAGAGACCCAGTACTTC. Encoded protein: CASTWTGEETQYF. The chain has TRBV11-3 and TRBJ2-5, with 9 bases aligning to TRBD1. The CDR3 has 13 amino acids. V lost 7 bases to trimming and J lost 3 bases; unmatched junction nucleotides: 3. Looked up from germline, CDR1 is SGHNT and CDR2 is YENEEA. Full variable domain (remainder filled in from reference TRBV11-3 and TRBJ2-5): EAGVVQSPRYKIIEKKQPVAFWCNPISGHNTLYWYLQNLGQGPELLIRYENEEAVDDSQLPKDRFSAERLKGVDSTLKIQPAELGDSAVYLCASTWTGEETQYFGPGTRLLVL.

The chain joins TRBV30 to TRBJ2-3; a possible D gene is TRBD1 (6 bases). The CDR3 is made up of 15 amino acids. CDR1 and CDR2 from the germline V gene are GTSNPN and SVGIG (reference sequence). The germline V and J ends were trimmed by 5 bases and 4 bases, with 19 bases remaining between them. CDR3 in amino acids: CAWARDNLVADTQYF. The CDR3 region has the DNA TGTGCCTGGGCCCGGGACAATTTGGTCGCAGATACGCAGTATTTT.

The chain uses TRBV5-4 and TRBJ2-2; 7 nucleotides align to TRBD2. The CDR3 runs to 16 residues. The V and J ends lost 0 bases and 0 bases, in that order; junction bases with no gene match: 2. Germline V gene data show CDR1 as SGHNT and CDR2 as YYREEE (reference sequence). The CDR3: CASSLGGRANTGELFF. CDR3 nucleotide sequence: TGTGCCAGCAGCTTGGGAGGGAGGGCGAACACCGGGGAGCTGTTTTTT.

As concerns this clone: A read error may produce the germline difference seen at one junction end. V is TRBV7-2 and J is TRBJ1-3, with 9 nucleotides matching TRBD1. In germline, CDR1 is SGHTA, CDR2 FQGNSA. The CDR3 length is 17 residues. The CDR3 loop reads CASSFAGTGPSRNTIYF. The CDR3 nucleotides are TGTGCCAGCAGCTTTGCCGGGACAGGGCCCTCTCGAAACACCATATATTTT.

The rearrangement joins TRBV4-2 to TRBJ2-2; 11 nucleotides align to TRBD2. The V segment lost 4 bases and the J segment 10 bases; nucleotides outside the gene matches: 5. This CDR3 is built from 14 residues. Germline V gene sequence: CDR1 LGHNA, CDR2 YNFKEQ. This chain's CDR3 is CASSPGLADPELFF. The CDR3 DNA reads as TGTGCCAGCAGCCCGGGACTAGCGGACCCGGAGCTGTTTTTT.

This sequence joins TRBV5-1 and TRBJ2-7; tentative D call: TRBD2 (6 bases). The V and J ends lost 5 bases and 5 bases respectively, with 23 bases between them. CDR1 and CDR2 (germline): SGHRS, YFSETQ. The CDR3 is 16 residues long. The CDR3 coding sequence is TGCGCCAGCAGTCTATCCGGGACTGATGGGTTTGACGAGCAGTACTTC. Amino acid sequence: CASSLSGTDGFDEQYF.

This chain uses TRBV30 with TRBJ2-7, with D unclear. The V end lost 2 bases, the J end lost 2 bases, and 10 bases lay between the germline ends. This CDR3 region has 13 residues. In germline, CDR1 is GTSNPN, CDR2 SVGIG (reference sequence). CDR3 protein: CAWSTRSPYEQYF. The CDR3 DNA follows: TGTGCCTGGAGTACCAGGTCACCCTACGAGCAGTACTTC. The full variable domain, rest sourced from reference TRBV30 and TRBJ2-7, is SQTIHQWPATLVQPVGSPLSLECTVEGTSNPNLYWYRQAAGRGLQLLFYSVGIGQISSEVPQNLSASRPQDRQFILSSKKLLLSDSGFYLCAWSTRSPYEQYFGPGTRLTVT.

The chain carries TRBV14 and TRBJ2-7; the match to TRBD2 covers 7 bases. The CDR3 spans 15 residues. CDR1 SGHDN and CDR2 FVKESK come from the germline V gene. J lost 6 bases, V lost 4 bases, and 12 bases had no gene match. The CDR3 loop is CASSRGVSGRGEQYF. The DNA for the CDR3 is TGTGCCAGCAGCCGAGGGGTTAGCGGGCGAGGCGAGCAGTACTTC.

This chain links TRBV27 with TRBJ2-5, with 7 nucleotides matching TRBD1. Trimming took 3 bases from V and 0 from J; bases not matched to a gene: 7. Germline V gene data show CDR1 as MNHEY and CDR2 as SMNVEV (reference sequence). This CDR3 has 16 amino acids. The DNA of the CDR3 is TGTGCCAGCAGTTTCCGGGACAGACGGTACCAAGAGACCCAGTACTTC. Translating it yields CASSFRDRRYQETQYF.

This chain links TRBV11-2 with TRBJ2-7; the match to TRBD1 covers 7 bases. This CDR3 contains 18 residues. Per germline, CDR1 SGHAT and CDR2 FQNNGV. Unmatched junction bases numbered 16, after V lost 5 bases and J lost 0 bases. The CDR3 loop reads CASSRSAGTGASSYEQYF. CDR3 nucleotide sequence: TGTGCCAGCAGCCGTTCGGCCGGTACAGGGGCTAGCTCCTACGAGCAGTACTTC.

This chain links TRBV18 with TRBJ1-1; no definite D call. This CDR3 region has 13 residues. Germline V gives CDR1 KGHSH, CDR2 LQKENI. Trimming pared 3 bases from V and 1 base from J, leaving 6 bases between. CDR3 coding DNA: TGTGCCAGCTCACCGCAGGAGAACACTGAAGCTTTCTTT. It encodes CASSPQENTEAFF. Using reference TRBV18 and TRBJ1-1 for the parts outside the CDR3, the full variable domain is NAGVMQNPRHLVRRRGQEARLRCSPMKGHSHVYWYRQLPEEGLKFMVYLQKENIIDESGMPKERFSAEFPKEGPSILRIQQVVRGDSAAYFCASSPQENTEAFFGQGTRLTVV.

The V gene is TRBV7-9, the J gene TRBJ2-5; TRBD2 agrees at 16 bases. The CDR3 runs to 18 residues. J lost 7 bases, V lost 5 bases, and 13 bases had no gene match. Per the germline V gene, CDR1 is SEHNR and CDR2 is FQNEAQ (reference sequence). The CDR3 nucleotides read TGTGCCAGCAGCACTTCCGGGACTAGCGGGAGGGCAAGGGGGACCCAGTACTTC. This sequence encodes CASSTSGTSGRARGTQYF.